The following is a TCR beta chain sequence with its context. What it binds is unknown. The sample belongs to a study of naive and memory T cell subsets. Study-level results: Each distinct alpha or beta sequence counts as one clonotype. Possibly reflecting memory cells re-expressing CD45RA, a few larger clonotypes occurred in naive repertoires, especially CD8.

Both TRBC1 and TRBC2 were covered by a beta constant-region primer of two equimolar oligonucleotides. Nested alpha and beta constant-region primers with the SP2 primer drove four PCR rounds on ligated cDNA. A 12-nucleotide UMI and the SP2 primer were added to the cDNA 3' end by oligonucleotide ligation. TCRdb recomputed calls from the UMI-ligation and nested PCR reads with MiXCR, one row per CDR3 protein. Of some 83,000 distinct CDR3 sequences in the sample, around 9% were seen once. Trimming removed 3 bases at V and 3 bases at J, with 11 bases between. The CDR3 has 14 residues. Sequences were obtained from naive CD8+ T cells from blood. The TCR comes from a human donor in good health. J is TRBJ1-1 and V is TRBV12-3 or TRBV12-4; no firm D call. CDR3 DNA: TGTGCCAGCAGTTTTGGCGGCCCGGACACTGAAGCTTTCTTT. Translated, it gives CASSFGGPDTEAFF.